Listed below are T cell receptor beta chains from one sample, sequenced in a study of cytomegalovirus exposure and HLA in healthy donors. Sequencing was performed with immunoSEQ multiplex PCR; in TCRdb, only in-frame clones are kept and a portion is missing. The repertoire shows some 160,000 clones; the top ten hold roughly 2%. The sequencing input was PBMCs. These receptors came from a man aged 25 to 45 in good health and CMV-seronegative. Both conserved end residues are part of each CDR3. D genes are given only for firm matches.

V	J	D	CDR3	DNA
TRBV4-3	TRBJ1-2	TRBD1	CASSQEVDRGLSNYGYTF	TGCGCCAGCAGCCAAGAGGTGGACAGGGGCCTCTCTAACTATGGCTACACCTTC
TRBV25-1	TRBJ1-5	-	CASSELSGDNQPQHF	TGTGCCAGCAGTGAATTATCAGGGGACAATCAGCCCCAGCATTTT
TRBV19	TRBJ1-5	-	CASSRGQTNQPQHF	TGTGCCAGTAGTAGAGGACAGACAAATCAGCCCCAGCATTTT
TRBV19	TRBJ2-1	-	CASSFLGQDNEQFF	TGTGCCAGTAGTTTCTTGGGGCAGGACAATGAGCAGTTCTTC
TRBV6-6	TRBJ1-3	-	CASSPAGRTGNTIYF	TGTGCCAGCAGTCCCGCGGGGAGAACTGGAAACACCATATATTTT
TRBV14	TRBJ2-1	-	CASSQLAGSYNEQFF	TGTGCCAGCAGCCAATTGGCGGGCTCCTACAATGAGCAGTTCTTC
TRBV6-5	TRBJ1-3	TRBD1	CASRTGTGSGNTIYF	TGTGCCAGCAGAACCGGGACAGGCTCTGGAAACACCATATATTTT
TRBV6-1	TRBJ1-5	-	CASRTTNQPQHF	TGTGCCAGCAGAACCACAAATCAGCCCCAGCATTTT
TRBV6-1	TRBJ2-3	-	CASSETSVDTQYF	TGTGCCAGCAGTGAGACTAGTGTGGATACGCAGTATTTT
TRBV5-4	TRBJ2-1	TRBD1	CASSYWTGSYNEQFF	TGTGCCAGCAGCTATTGGACAGGCTCCTACAATGAGCAGTTCTTC
TRBV5-1	TRBJ2-2	-	CASSLEPGSPAGELFF	TGCGCCAGCAGCTTGGAGCCAGGGTCTCCCGCCGGGGAGCTGTTTTTT
TRBV2	TRBJ2-1	TRBD2	CASSPRGLAGGNNEQFF	TGTGCCAGCAGCCCAAGGGGACTAGCGGGAGGGAACAATGAGCAGTTCTTC
TRBV9	TRBJ2-5	-	CASSVGQQETQYF	TGTGCCAGCAGTGTGGGCCAGCAAGAGACCCAGTACTTC
TRBV6-1	TRBJ1-4	TRBD1	CASSVGTGGYVGEKLFF	TGTGCCAGCAGTGTAGGGACAGGGGGATATGTAGGTGAAAAACTGTTTTTT
TRBV4-2	TRBJ2-7	TRBD2	CASSQEGLADYEQYF	TGTGCCAGCAGCCAAGAAGGACTAGCGGACTACGAGCAGTACTTC
TRBV7-9	TRBJ2-7	-	CASSFRGSSYEQYF	TGTGCCAGCAGCTTTAGGGGGAGCTCCTACGAGCAGTACTTC
TRBV5-1	TRBJ2-1	TRBD2	CASSTPSGTSGSLYNEQFF	TGCGCCAGCAGCACACCCTCGGGGACTAGCGGGAGTCTCTACAATGAGCAGTTCTTC
TRBV5-4	TRBJ1-1	-	CASSPGGMNTEAFF	TGTGCCAGCAGCCCCGGGGGGATGAACACTGAAGCTTTCTTT
TRBV11-1	TRBJ2-1	-	CASSLVRSQSEQFF	TGTGCCAGCAGCTTAGTGCGGTCCCAGAGTGAGCAGTTCTTC
TRBV28	TRBJ1-2	-	CASSLTAPGGYTF	TGTGCCAGCAGTTTGACGGCCCCGGGGGGCTACACCTTC
TRBV5-4	TRBJ2-3	-	CASSWEARTDTQYF	TGTGCCAGCAGCTGGGAGGCCCGCACAGATACGCAGTATTTT
TRBV11-2	TRBJ1-1	-	CASSLDRGVEAFF	TGTGCCAGCAGCTTAGATCGGGGGGTTGAAGCTTTCTTT
TRBV4-2	TRBJ1-1	-	CASVSDGVAEAFF	TGTGCCAGCGTGAGCGACGGAGTCGCTGAAGCTTTCTTT
TRBV6-5	TRBJ1-2	-	CASRQRQNYGYTF	TGTGCCAGCAGGCAACGACAGAACTATGGCTACACCTTC
TRBV7-2	TRBJ2-1	TRBD2	CASRGLARNEQFF	TGTGCCAGCCGCGGACTAGCGAGGAATGAGCAGTTCTTC
TRBV7-3	TRBJ2-1	TRBD2	CASSRSGTDNEQFF	TGTGCCAGCAGCCGTAGCGGGACGGACAATGAGCAGTTCTTC
TRBV7-2	TRBJ1-1	-	CASRDQGFRNTEAFF	TGTGCCAGCAGAGACCAGGGTTTCCGGAACACTGAAGCTTTCTTT
TRBV4-3	TRBJ2-6	-	CASSQGGEFGSGANVLTF	TGCGCCAGCAGCCAAGGTGGGGAGTTTGGCTCTGGGGCCAACGTCCTGACTTTC
TRBV10-3	TRBJ2-7	TRBD1	CAIRDRGSSYEQYF	TGTGCCATCAGGGACAGGGGGAGCTCCTACGAGCAGTACTTC
TRBV11-3	TRBJ2-2	TRBD2	CASSFRAGVTGELFF	TGTGCCAGCAGCTTCCGAGCGGGAGTAACCGGGGAGCTGTTTTTT
TRBV18	TRBJ2-1	TRBD1	CASSPIRQGHNEQFF	TGTGCCAGCTCACCAATCCGACAGGGCCACAATGAGCAGTTCTTC
TRBV29-1	TRBJ1-2	-	CSVEGRGRYGYTF	TGCAGCGTTGAAGGGCGGGGCCGCTATGGCTACACCTTC
TRBV28	TRBJ1-2	-	CASSSPGGQSRNGYTF	TGTGCCAGCAGTTCGCCAGGCGGACAGAGCCGAAATGGCTACACCTTC
TRBV9	TRBJ2-7	-	CASSVVEGYEQYF	TGTGCCAGCAGCGTCGTTGAGGGCTACGAGCAGTACTTC
TRBV5-1	TRBJ2-7	TRBD2	CASSRLAETYEQYF	TGCGCCAGCAGTCGACTAGCGGAAACCTACGAGCAGTACTTC
TRBV9	TRBJ2-7	-	CASSPQPDSWYEQYF	TGTGCCAGCAGCCCGCAACCGGACTCCTGGTACGAGCAGTACTTC